The 24 T cell receptor beta chains below were found in one sample sequenced in a study of vaccination effects on CD4 cells after COVID-19. ViraFEST expansion of antigen-specific CD4+ T cells with viral peptide pools preceded sequencing. Researchers isolated CD4+ T cells once approximately eleven days of culture had elapsed. Two-dose BNT162b2 or mRNA-1273 vaccination was given to participants. Sequenced by immunoSEQ multiplex PCR; TCRdb stores in-frame clones only, minus some. The table includes 50,000 to 65,000 clones, roughly 73% detected once. For these TCRs, the target antigens are not known. The material sequenced was CD4+ T cells from PBMCs cultured with HCoV-229E spike peptides, taken after COVID-19 vaccination. These receptor sequences come from a human donor who received a COVID-19 vaccine.

The genes are TRBV5-8 and TRBJ2-5, with D possibly TRBD2 on 5 matching bases. Trimming stripped 5 bases from V and 2 bases from J, with 10 bases between. This CDR3 comprises 13 residues. CDR1 and CDR2 from the germline V gene are SGHTS and YDEGEE. CDR3 in amino acids: CASRTGLQETQYF. The DNA for the CDR3 is TGTGCCAGCAGGACGGGATTACAAGAGACCCAGTACTTC.

This rearrangement joins TRBV5-1 to TRBJ2-7; 9 positions agree with TRBD1. The CDR3 is 15 residues long. Trimming removed 0 bases from V and 2 bases from J; junction bases left unmatched: 3. CDR1 and CDR2 (germline): SGHRS, YFSETQ. CDR3 coding DNA: TGCGCCAGCAGCTTGGAGGGACAGGGAACCTACGAGCAGTACGTC. It encodes CASSLEGQGTYEQYV.

The chain couples TRBV19 to TRBJ1-2; D uncertain. The CDR3 covers 12 residues. Trimming cost V 8 bases and J 2 bases, with 9 bases left between them. Germline CDR1 LNHDA, CDR2 SQIVND (reference sequence). CDR3 region: CASLAENYGYTF. Written as DNA, the CDR3 is TGTGCCAGTTTAGCCGAGAACTATGGCTACACCTTC.

V is TRBV25-1 and J is TRBJ1-6, with D unclear. The CDR3 spans 15 residues. The ends were cut back, 5 bases at V and 10 bases at J, with 18 bases in the middle. Germline values: CDR1 MGHDK, CDR2 SYGVNS. The CDR3 protein is CASSPLQLLGSPLHF. In DNA, the CDR3 is TGTGCCAGCAGTCCCCTCCAGTTGTTAGGGTCACCCCTCCACTTT. Variable domain in full (rest from reference TRBV25-1 and TRBJ1-6): EADIYQTPRYLVIGTGKKITLECSQTMGHDKMYWYQQDPGMELHLIHYSYGVNSTEKGDLSSESTVSRIRTEHFPLTLESARPSHTSQYLCASSPLQLLGSPLHFGNGTRLTVT.

This clone turned up a few times. V is TRBV6-2 or TRBV6-3 and J is TRBJ1-2, with D possibly TRBD1 on 5 matching bases. The CDR3 is made up of 13 amino acids. Per the germline V gene, CDR1 is MNHEY and CDR2 is SVGEGT. Trimming took off 2 bases at V and 6 bases at J, with 10 bases between the two ends. Here the CDR3 DNA reads TGTGCCAGCAGTTACGGCAGGGTAGATGGCTACACCTTC. This sequence encodes CASSYGRVDGYTF.

J is TRBJ1-4 and V is TRBV5-6; possible D gene TRBD1, 6 bases. Trimming stripped 2 bases from V and 10 bases from J, with 21 bases between. The CDR3 runs to 16 residues. CDR1 is SGHDT and CDR2 is YYEEEE in the germline V gene. DNA of the CDR3: TGTGCCAGCAGCTTTGGAGACAGCAACAGGGTTGGAAAACTGTTTTTT. This gives the protein CASSFGDSNRVGKLFF. The full variable domain, its missing parts supplied by reference TRBV5-6 and TRBJ1-4, is DAGVTQSPTHLIKTRGQQVTLRCSPKSGHDTVSWYQQALGQGPQFIFQYYEEEERQRGNFPDRFSGHQFPNYSSELNVNALLLGDSALYLCASSFGDSNRVGKLFFGSGTQLSVL.

This clone was found a few times. The genes are TRBV7-9 and TRBJ1-1; no firm D call. The CDR3 spans 13 residues. Germline V CDR1 and CDR2: SEHNR, FQNEAQ (reference sequence). The V end lost 2 bases, the J end lost 1 base, and 5 bases lay between the germline ends. Here the CDR3 DNA reads TGTGCCAGCAGCTTATTCGGGAACACTGAAGCTTTCTTT. Its protein product is CASSLFGNTEAFF.

This sequence joins TRBV27 and TRBJ1-3; TRBD1 matches at 7 bases. Germline CDR1 and CDR2: MNHEY and SMNVEV (reference sequence). The trim removed 2 bases at V and 0 bases at J, leaving 4 bases unmatched. The length of the CDR3 is 16 residues. The CDR3 sequence is CASSLRGPGSGNTIYF. DNA of the CDR3: TGTGCCAGCAGTTTAAGGGGGCCGGGCTCTGGAAACACCATATATTTT.

The chain links TRBV7-8 to TRBJ1-5, with unresolved D. The CDR3 totals 15 residues. The ends were cut back, 1 base at V and 6 bases at J, with 13 bases in the middle. Germline CDR1 and CDR2: SGHVS and FQNEAQ. The CDR3 DNA follows: TGTGCCAGCAGCTTAGTTTTGACGGGAAGTCAGCCCCAGCATTTT. Protein sequence: CASSLVLTGSQPQHF.

The chain employs TRBV6-5 and TRBJ1-5; possibly TRBD1 for D (6 bases). The CDR3 totals 14 residues. With 5 bases removed from V and 4 bases from J, the gap between germline ends came to 12 bases. Germline V gene data show CDR1 as MNHEY and CDR2 as SVGAGI. CDR3: CASSRTVRNQPQHF. DNA of the CDR3: TGTGCCAGCAGTCGGACAGTCCGTAATCAGCCCCAGCATTTT.

The rearrangement uses TRBV24-1 and TRBJ2-4, with 7 bases lining up with TRBD1. Germline CDR1 KGHDR, CDR2 SFDVKD. The V segment lost 3 bases and the J segment 4 bases; nucleotides outside the gene matches: 2. CDR3 length: 14 residues. This CDR3 reads CATSDPGQKNIQYF. The DNA for the CDR3 is TGTGCCACCAGTGATCCGGGACAGAAAAACATTCAGTACTTC.

This chain joins TRBV5-1 and TRBJ1-4; TRBD1 is a possible D gene (5 bases). The CDR3 contains 14 residues. Per the germline V gene, CDR1 is SGHRS and CDR2 is YFSETQ. V lost 4 bases to trimming and J lost 1 base, with 8 bases between them. The CDR3 nucleotides read TGCGCCAGCAGCGCGACAGTAACTAATGAAAAACTGTTTTTT. Translation gives CASSATVTNEKLFF.

This chain uses TRBV9 with TRBJ2-3, with D perhaps matching TRBD2 (6 bases). Germline-derived CDR1 and CDR2 are SGDLS and YYNGEE. Trimming shortened V by 3 bases and J by 4 bases, and 12 bases separated the two germline ends. This CDR3 region has 14 residues. This chain's CDR3 is CASSARLGADTQYF. The CDR3 DNA reads TGTGCCAGCAGCGCGAGACTAGGCGCAGATACGCAGTATTTT.

This clone was observed a handful of times. V usage is TRBV24-1 and J usage is TRBJ2-7, with TRBD1 matching 7 bases. The CDR3 runs to 15 residues. Germline V gene data show CDR1 as KGHDR and CDR2 as SFDVKD. V shed 7 bases and J 2 bases; nucleotides not matched to a gene: 10. The CDR3 DNA follows: TGTGCCACCAGCTTGACAGGGCGATCAACCTACGAGCAGTACGTC. This encodes CATSLTGRSTYEQYV.

This chain links TRBV16 with TRBJ2-3, with unresolved D. Trimming left V 1 base short and J 2 bases short, with 1 base between. Germline CDR1 reads KGHSY; CDR2 reads FQNENV. The CDR3 length is 12 residues. CDR3: CASSQYTDTQYF. CDR3 nucleotide sequence: TGTGCCAGCAGCCAATACACAGATACGCAGTATTTT.

The V gene is TRBV5-4, the J gene TRBJ2-2; 7 positions match TRBD2. The germline CDR1 and CDR2 sequences are SGHNT and YYREEE (reference sequence). The J segment lost 6 bases and the V segment lost 4 bases, leaving 3 bases of the junction unmatched. There are 13 residues in the CDR3. CDR3 in DNA: TGTGCCAGCAGCATCGGGGGGTCCGGGGAGCTGTTTTTT. Translating gives CASSIGGSGELFF.

The chain has TRBV14 and TRBJ2-5; 10 bases agree with TRBD2. The CDR3 extends over 18 amino acids. Germline lookup yields CDR1 SGHDN and CDR2 FVKESK. V was clipped by 3 bases and J by 0 bases; unmatched bases: 10. CDR3 sequence (DNA): TGTGCCAGCAGCCAGGAAGGACTAGCGGCCCCGTACCAAGAGACCCAGTACTTC. It codes for CASSQEGLAAPYQETQYF.

The V gene is TRBV5-6, the J gene TRBJ2-1; no firm D call. V shed 4 bases and J shed 0 bases, with 11 bases lying between them. Per the germline V gene, CDR1 is SGHDT and CDR2 is YYEEEE. The CDR3 totals 15 residues. The CDR3 coding sequence is TGTGCCAGCAGCCTTTACGGCAGCTCCTACAATGAGCAGTTCTTC. This codes for CASSLYGSSYNEQFF. Looking up the rest from reference TRBV5-6 and TRBJ2-1 gives the full variable domain: DAGVTQSPTHLIKTRGQQVTLRCSPKSGHDTVSWYQQALGQGPQFIFQYYEEEERQRGNFPDRFSGHQFPNYSSELNVNALLLGDSALYLCASSLYGSSYNEQFFGPGTRLTVL.

The V call is TRBV14, the J call TRBJ1-5; 8 nucleotides align to TRBD1. V shed 4 bases, J shed 7 bases, and the junction held 6 bases outside the gene matches. The CDR3 has 14 amino acids. Germline-derived CDR1 and CDR2 are SGHDN and FVKESK. The CDR3 DNA reads TGTGCCAGCAGCCGAACAGGGGGGAACCAGCCCCAGCATTTT. Translation: CASSRTGGNQPQHF.

In DNA form, the CDR3 reads TGCGCCAGCAGCTTTCCGACAGGGGAAAGGTCTGAAGCTTTCTTT. Its translation: CASSFPTGERSEAFF. This chain links TRBV5-1 with TRBJ1-1; TRBD1 agrees at 8 bases. This CDR3 is built from 15 residues. V shed 2 bases, J shed 6 bases, and the junction held 9 bases outside the gene matches. Germline V gives CDR1 SGHRS, CDR2 YFSETQ.

The chain employs TRBV19 and TRBJ1-2; TRBD1 aligns across 7 bases. The CDR3 length is 13 residues. Germline V gives CDR1 LNHDA, CDR2 SQIVND (reference sequence). V lost 7 bases, J lost 6 bases, and 8 bases stayed unmatched. CDR3 DNA: TGTGCCAGTAAACCAGGCAGGGGGGATGGCTACACCTTC. Translating it yields CASKPGRGDGYTF.

The rearrangement uses TRBV9 and TRBJ1-3; a possible D gene is TRBD1 (5 bases). The CDR3 is 14 residues long. The germline V and J ends were trimmed by 0 bases and 4 bases, with 8 bases remaining between them. Germline assignment: CDR1 SGDLS and CDR2 YYNGEE. CDR3 protein: CASSVGGAGNTIYF. In DNA, the CDR3 is TGTGCCAGCAGCGTAGGAGGGGCCGGAAACACCATATATTTT.

This chain links TRBV19 with TRBJ1-2, with 8 bases fitting TRBD1. V was pared by 4 bases and J by 8 bases, with 9 bases of the junction left unmatched. The CDR3 consists of 14 residues. Germline V gene sequence: CDR1 LNHDA, CDR2 SQIVND (reference sequence). The CDR3 loop is CASSNDRGNSGYTF. The CDR3 nucleotides are TGTGCCAGTAGTAATGACAGGGGAAACAGCGGCTACACCTTC.

This rearrangement joins TRBV5-1 to TRBJ1-3; 7 nucleotides line up with TRBD1. The CDR3 extends over 14 amino acids. Unmatched junction bases numbered 0, after V lost 0 bases and J lost 3 bases. CDR1 is SGHRS and CDR2 is YFSETQ in the germline V gene. CDR3 bases: TGCGCCAGCAGCTTGGGACAGGGTGGAAACACCATATATTTT. As protein: CASSLGQGGNTIYF.